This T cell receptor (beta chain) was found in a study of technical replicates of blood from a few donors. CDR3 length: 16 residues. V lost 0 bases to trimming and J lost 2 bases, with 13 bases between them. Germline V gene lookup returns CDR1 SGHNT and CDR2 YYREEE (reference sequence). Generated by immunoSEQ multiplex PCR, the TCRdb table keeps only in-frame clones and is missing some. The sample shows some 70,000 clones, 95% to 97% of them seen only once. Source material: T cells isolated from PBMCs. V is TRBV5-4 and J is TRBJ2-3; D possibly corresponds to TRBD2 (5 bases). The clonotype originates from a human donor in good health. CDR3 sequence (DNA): TGTGCCAGCAGCTTGGTAGAGGGCCGGTACACAGATACGCAGTATTTT. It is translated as CASSLVEGRYTDTQYF.